This T cell receptor (beta chain) appears in the sequencing data of a study of tissue T cells after allogeneic stem cell transplantation. Points from the study as a whole: Anatomically similar tissues had similar TCR repertoires within each patient. Some tissue clones might be persisting host cells; their alloreactivity or antigen specificity was not determined.

Comparators were a few non-transplant cancer patients without known GI disease. Losses at the gene ends were 4 bases for V and 6 bases for J; bases not matched to a gene: 8. Germline loops: CDR1 KGHSH, CDR2 LQKENI. The CDR3 sequence is 14 residues long. Details on this clone: Its specificity is not known.

Sequencing used immunoSEQ multiplex PCR; TCRdb keeps in-frame clones, though not all of them. The table includes roughly 6,100 clones, around 70% detected once. This sequence was found in a woman aged 18-50 years with breast cancer. The J gene is TRBJ1-1, the V gene TRBV18; TRBD1 matches 7 bases. The sample consisted of tissue from the rectum, taken at autopsy. DNA for the CDR3: TGTGCCAGCTCACGACAGGGTACTAAACCTGAAGCTTTCTTT. Translating gives CASSRQGTKPEAFF. The full variable domain, in which reference TRBV18 and TRBJ1-1 provide the parts outside the CDR3, is NAGVMQNPRHLVRRRGQEARLRCSPMKGHSHVYWYRQLPEEGLKFMVYLQKENIIDESGMPKERFSAEFPKEGPSILRIQQVVRGDSAAYFCASSRQGTKPEAFFGQGTRLTVV.